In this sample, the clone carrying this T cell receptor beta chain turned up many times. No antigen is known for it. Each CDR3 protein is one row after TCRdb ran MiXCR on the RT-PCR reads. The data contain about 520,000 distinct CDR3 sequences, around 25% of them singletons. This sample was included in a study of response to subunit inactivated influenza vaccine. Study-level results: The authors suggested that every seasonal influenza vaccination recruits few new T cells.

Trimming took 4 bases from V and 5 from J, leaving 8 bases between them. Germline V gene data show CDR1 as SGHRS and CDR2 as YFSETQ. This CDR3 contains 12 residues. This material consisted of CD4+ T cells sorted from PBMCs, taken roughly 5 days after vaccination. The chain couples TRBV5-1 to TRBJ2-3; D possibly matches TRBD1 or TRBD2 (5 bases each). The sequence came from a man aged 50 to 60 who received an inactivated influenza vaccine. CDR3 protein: CASSPGLDTQYF. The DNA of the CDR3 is TGCGCCAGCAGCCCGGGGCTAGATACGCAGTATTTT.